A single T cell receptor beta chain is shown here with its context. Germline-derived CDR1 and CDR2 are SQVTM and ANQGSEA. V gave up 6 bases and J gave up 2 bases, with 18 bases separating them. This CDR3 contains 15 residues. The libraries were made with immunoSEQ v3. Data came from immunoSEQ multiplex PCR; TCRdb stores just in-frame clones and leaves some out. The data show approximately 60,000 clones, with 80% to 90% seen just once and approximately 3% held by the top ten. The time point denotes: pre-treatment sample, taken before nivolumab and TIL therapy. These data come from a study of TIL therapy for anti-PD-1-resistant metastatic lung cancer. Across the whole study: Tumor harvest preceded PD-1/PD-L1 blockade, followed by nivolumab treatment. Median tumor mutation burden was under 1.9 mutations per megabase.

This rearrangement joins TRBV29-1 to TRBJ2-3, with D perhaps TRBD1 (6 bases). The starting material was blood, obtained at baseline. The source of this sequence is a person aged 25-79 years with non-small cell lung cancer. CDR3 in amino acids: CSVLGQSRYTDTQYF. The DNA of the CDR3 is TGCAGCGTACTCGGACAGTCCCGCTACACAGATACGCAGTATTTT.